Listed below are T cell receptor beta chains from one sample, sequenced in a study of blood T cell repertoires in COVID-19. The table came from immunoSEQ multiplex PCR; TCRdb's copy has only in-frame clones and leaves some out. The sample has under 200,000 clones, around 85% seen once; the top ten hold about 1.2%. The sample taken for sequencing was peripheral blood. The receptors here all came from a man in his 60s who had recovered from COVID-19. The CDR3 runs from the conserved cysteine through the conserved F or W. The D gene is left open where the match is weak. Some rows mark clone size as missing; the rest say once, few, many or name a class of expanded clone.

TRBD1,TRBJ1-4,-,TRBV12-5,CASGLGQGAGEKLFF,TGTGCTAGTGGTTTGGGTCAGGGGGCGGGTGAAAAACTGTTTTTT
-,TRBJ2-5,-,TRBV12-3/TRBV12-4,CASSFRGETQYF,TGTGCCAGCAGTTTCAGGGGTGAGACCCAGTACTTC
-,TRBJ1-3,-,TRBV7-2,CASSLYSGNTIYF,TGTGCCAGCAGCTTATACTCTGGAAACACCATATATTTT
TRBD2,TRBJ2-5,-,TRBV5-1,CASSLEAGGAQETQYF,TGCGCCAGCAGCTTGGAGGCGGGGGGCGCTCAAGAGACCCAGTACTTC
TRBD1,TRBJ1-2,-,TRBV6-1,CASSEGGTGALYGYTF,TGTGCCAGCAGTGAAGGTGGGACAGGGGCCCTCTATGGCTACACCTTC
-,TRBJ2-7,-,TRBV5-1,CASRDSDYEQYF,TGCGCCAGCAGGGACAGTGACTACGAGCAGTACTTC
-,TRBJ1-5,-,TRBV9,CASSVGSGAQPQHF,TGTGCCAGCAGCGTAGGGTCGGGTGCTCAGCCCCAGCATTTT
TRBD1,TRBJ2-7,-,TRBV7-8,CASSFPQGASSYEQYF,TGTGCCAGCAGCTTCCCACAGGGGGCGAGCTCCTACGAGCAGTACTTC
-,TRBJ1-5,-,TRBV12-3/TRBV12-4,CASTTGPEGPQHF,TGTGCCAGCACTACCGGGCCTGAGGGGCCCCAGCATTTT
-,TRBJ1-2,-,TRBV23-1,CASSQFLSWGPSPYGYTF,TGCGCCAGCAGTCAATTTTTGTCTTGGGGCCCCTCGCCCTATGGCTACACCTTC
-,TRBJ2-7,few,TRBV30,CACDYSYEQYF,TGTGCCTGCGACTACTCCTACGAGCAGTACTTC
TRBD1,TRBJ2-7,-,TRBV29-1,CSVRDSADYEQYF,TGCAGCGTGAGGGACAGCGCAGACTACGAGCAGTACTTC
-,TRBJ1-1,once,TRBV27,CASMGRGEYTEAFF,TGTGCCAGCATGGGTCGGGGGGAGTACACTGAAGCTTTCTTT
-,TRBJ1-2,-,TRBV4-2,CASSQSPDSYGYTF,TGTGCCAGCAGCCAATCCCCCGACAGCTATGGCTACACCTTC
TRBD2,TRBJ2-1,-,TRBV24-1,CATSEAGGRDEQFF,TGTGCCACCAGTGAGGCGGGGGGCCGGGATGAGCAGTTCTTC
-,TRBJ1-1,-,TRBV7-6,CASSSKPISMNTEAFF,TGTGCCAGCAGCTCAAAGCCGATCTCTATGAACACTGAAGCTTTCTTT
TRBD1,TRBJ2-7,-,TRBV5-1,CASSLYATGGRYEQYF,TGCGCCAGCAGCTTGTACGCGACAGGGGGCCGGTACGAGCAGTACTTC
TRBD1,TRBJ1-5,-,TRBV19,CASILTGANSNQPQHF,TGTGCCAGCATTCTGACAGGGGCTAATAGCAATCAGCCCCAGCATTTT
TRBD1,TRBJ1-2,many,TRBV27,CASRPTGNYGYTF,TGTGCCAGCAGACCGACAGGGAACTATGGCTACACCTTC
TRBD1,TRBJ1-2,-,TRBV5-4,CASTPRATGGDGYGYTF,TGTGCCAGCACCCCGCGGGCGACAGGGGGCGACGGGTATGGCTACACCTTC
TRBD1,TRBJ1-1,few,TRBV4-2,CASSRTGTMNTEAFF,TGTGCCAGCAGCCGGACAGGGACCATGAACACTGAAGCTTTCTTT
-,TRBJ2-6,-,TRBV6-5,CASSTGTSGANVLTF,TGTGCCAGCAGTACAGGTACCTCTGGGGCCAACGTCCTGACTTTC
TRBD1,TRBJ2-2,-,TRBV30,CAYTTGVIGLGTGELFF,TGTGCCTATACGACAGGGGTGATAGGCTTAGGCACCGGGGAGCTGTTTTTT
TRBD2,TRBJ2-5,-,TRBV6-5,CASSSLAGQKETQYF,TGTGCCAGCAGCTCACTAGCGGGGCAAAAAGAGACCCAGTACTTC
-,TRBJ1-2,-,TRBV6-5,CALTAEPYGYTF,TGTGCCCTCACCGCAGAACCCTATGGCTACACCTTC
-,TRBJ2-1,-,TRBV12-3/TRBV12-4,CASTHYNEQFF,TGTGCCAGCACCCATTACAATGAGCAGTTCTTC
-,TRBJ2-3,few,TRBV3-1/TRBV3-2,CASSQGRDTQYF,TGTGCCAGCAGCCAGGGGAGGGATACGCAGTATTTT
-,TRBJ2-1,once,TRBV24-1,CATSEAGQYNEQFF,TGTGCCACCAGTGAAGCCGGACAGTACAATGAGCAGTTCTTC
TRBD1,TRBJ1-5,-,TRBV16,CASSPRTGRNQPQHF,TGTGCCAGCAGCCCTCGGACAGGGCGCAATCAGCCCCAGCATTTT
-,TRBJ2-2,-,TRBV5-1,CASSLQQGGTGELFF,TGCGCCAGCAGCTTGCAACAGGGAGGGACCGGGGAGCTGTTTTTT
-,TRBJ1-3,few,TRBV27,CASSSQGLSGNTIYF,TGTGCCAGCAGTTCCCAGGGCCTCTCTGGAAACACCATATATTTT
TRBD2,TRBJ2-1,-,TRBV7-2,CASSPGLAGGNEQFF,TGTGCCAGCAGTCCTGGACTAGCGGGGGGCAATGAGCAGTTCTTC
-,TRBJ2-7,-,TRBV18,CASSPYSGTNSYEQYF,TGTGCCAGCTCACCATATTCCGGGACAAACTCCTACGAGCAGTACTTC
TRBD2,TRBJ2-3,-,TRBV27,CASSWAGGLGADTQYF,TGTGCCAGCAGTTGGGCGGGGGGCTTAGGCGCAGATACGCAGTATTTT
TRBD1,TRBJ1-1,-,TRBV7-2,CASSRDRWTAFF,TGTGCCAGCAGCCGGGACAGGTGGACAGCTTTCTTT
-,TRBJ2-3,-,TRBV24-1,CASRGTADDDTQYF,TGTGCCTCGCGAGGGACTGCGGATGATGATACGCAGTATTTT
-,TRBJ1-2,-,TRBV5-1,CASSFRGWAYGYTF,TGCGCCAGCAGCTTCAGGGGCTGGGCATATGGCTACACCTTC
TRBD2,TRBJ2-1,-,TRBV7-2,CASSLSSGGRAYNEQFF,TGTGCCAGCAGCTTATCCAGCGGGGGGCGGGCCTACAATGAGCAGTTCTTC
-,TRBJ1-5,-,TRBV3-1/TRBV3-2,CASSSGGRNQPQHF,TGTGCCAGCAGCTCCGGAGGGCGCAATCAGCCCCAGCATTTT